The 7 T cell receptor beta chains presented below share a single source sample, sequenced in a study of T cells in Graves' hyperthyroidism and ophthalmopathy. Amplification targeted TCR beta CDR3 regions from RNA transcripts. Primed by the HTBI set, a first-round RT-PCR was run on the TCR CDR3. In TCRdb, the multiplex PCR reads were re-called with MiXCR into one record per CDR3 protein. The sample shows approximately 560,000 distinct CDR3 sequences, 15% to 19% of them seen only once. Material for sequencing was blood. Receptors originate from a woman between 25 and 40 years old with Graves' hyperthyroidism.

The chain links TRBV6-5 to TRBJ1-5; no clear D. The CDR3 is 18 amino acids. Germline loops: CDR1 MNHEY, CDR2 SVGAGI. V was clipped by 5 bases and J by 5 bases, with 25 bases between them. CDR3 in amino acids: CASSRLSLRGGRDQPQHF. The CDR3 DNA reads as TGTGCCAGCAGTAGACTTTCTCTTCGTGGAGGTCGGGATCAGCCCCAGCATTTT.

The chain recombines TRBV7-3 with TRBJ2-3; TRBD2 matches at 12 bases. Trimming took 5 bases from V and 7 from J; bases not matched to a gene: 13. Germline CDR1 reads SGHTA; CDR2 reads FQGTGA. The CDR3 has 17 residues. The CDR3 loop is CASSPRGLAGGPNTQYF. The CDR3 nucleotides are TGTGCCAGCAGCCCACGCGGCCTAGCGGGAGGGCCTAATACGCAGTATTTT.

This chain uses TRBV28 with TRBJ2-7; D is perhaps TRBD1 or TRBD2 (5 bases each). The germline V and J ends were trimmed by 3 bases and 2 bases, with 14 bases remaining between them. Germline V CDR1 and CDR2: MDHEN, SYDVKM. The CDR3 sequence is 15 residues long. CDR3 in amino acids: CASSFRDLPTYEQYF. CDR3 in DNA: TGTGCCAGCAGTTTTAGGGACCTCCCGACCTACGAGCAGTACTTC.

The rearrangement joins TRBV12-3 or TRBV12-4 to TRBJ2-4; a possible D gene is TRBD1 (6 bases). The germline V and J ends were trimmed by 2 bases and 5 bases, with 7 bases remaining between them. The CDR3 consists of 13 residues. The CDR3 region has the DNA TGTGCCAGCAGTTTACCAGGGGAAAACATTCAGTACTTC. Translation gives CASSLPGENIQYF.

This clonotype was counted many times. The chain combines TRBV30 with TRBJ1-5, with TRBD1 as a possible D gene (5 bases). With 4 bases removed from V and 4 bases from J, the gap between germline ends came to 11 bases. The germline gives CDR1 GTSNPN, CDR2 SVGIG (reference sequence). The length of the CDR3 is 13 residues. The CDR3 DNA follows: TGTGCCTGGAACGAAAAGGGGAATCAGCCCCAGCATTTT. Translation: CAWNEKGNQPQHF.

The CDR3 is CASSVAPGQGGSYTF. Written as DNA, the CDR3 is TGTGCCAGCAGCGTAGCCCCCGGACAGGGAGGGAGTTACACCTTC. This rearrangement joins TRBV9 to TRBJ1-2; TRBD1 agrees at 8 bases. The germline V gene encodes CDR1 SGDLS and CDR2 YYNGEE. The V segment lost 0 bases and the J segment 11 bases; nucleotides outside the gene matches: 12. CDR3 length: 15 amino acids.

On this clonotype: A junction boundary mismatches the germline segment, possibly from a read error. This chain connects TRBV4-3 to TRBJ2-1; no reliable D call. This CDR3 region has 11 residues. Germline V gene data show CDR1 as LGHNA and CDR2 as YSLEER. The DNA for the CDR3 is TGCGCCAGCAGCCAAGCTAATGAGCGGTTCTTC. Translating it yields CASSQANERFF.